The clone carrying this TCR beta chain has just a few counts. Its antigen remains unidentified. The data are from a study of CD8+ T cells in alopecia areata. Turning to the study itself: Administration of oral tofacitinib to treated patients was at 5 to 10 mg twice daily. Study-wide findings and caveats: Lesional tissue from the scalp (especially in alopecia totalis/universalis) showed higher clonality than normal scalp.

Extracted RNA was reverse transcribed into cDNA, the sequencing template. Some clones are missing from TCRdb's copy, which holds only in-frame ones; the method was immunoSEQ multiplex PCR. The table lists about 120,000 clones, roughly two fifths of them singletons. Sampling of alopecia areata patients yielded lesional scalp punch biopsies as well as peripheral blood. Germline V lookup: CDR1 SGDLS, CDR2 YYNGEE. V was clipped by 3 bases and J by 2 bases, with 8 bases between them. The CDR3 covers 13 residues. The TCR originated in a human donor with alopecia areata. The genes are TRBV9 and TRBJ2-5; D is possibly TRBD1 (5 bases). The material sequenced was CD4+ T cells sorted from blood. The CDR3 nucleotides are TGTGCCAGCAGCGGACAGTCTCAAGAGACCCAGTACTTC. This encodes CASSGQSQETQYF.